These 11 T cell receptor beta chains share one sample of origin, sequenced in a study of shared T cell receptors in the human thymus. This table comes from immunoSEQ multiplex PCR, and its TCRdb copy is limited to in-frame clones, with some not included. The sample consists of 450,000 to 650,000 clones, about four fifths of them appearing once. The sample was also reused in another study, on human thymus T cells.

The sample taken for sequencing was thymocytes. The receptors come from a boy under two years old with a congenital heart defect.

The CDR3 sequence is CTSSLRTTGTSGSLSGDEQFF. CDR3 in DNA: TGCACCAGCAGCCTTAGAACCACCGGGACTAGCGGGTCCCTAAGCGGGGATGAGCAGTTCTTC. The chain joins TRBV1 to TRBJ2-1; the table's TRBD2 call for D was not verified on the DNA. TRBV1 is listed as a pseudogene. The CDR3 contains 21 residues.

This chain connects TRBV15 to TRBJ2-1, with 10 bases matching TRBD2. The J segment lost 5 bases and the V segment lost 1 base, leaving 11 bases of the junction unmatched. Germline V gene sequence: CDR1 LNHNV, CDR2 YYDKDF (reference sequence). This CDR3 is 18 amino acids long. In DNA, the CDR3 is TGTGCCACCAGCAGAGCGGGAGATAGCGGGAGGTCGGACAATGAGCAGTTCTTC. It is translated as CATSRAGDSGRSDNEQFF. Full variable domain (outside the CDR3, taken from reference TRBV15 and TRBJ2-1): DAMVIQNPRYQVTQFGKPVTLSCSQTLNHNVMYWYQQKSSQAPKLLFHYYDKDFNNEADTPDNFQSRRPNTSFCFLDIRSPGLGDTAMYLCATSRAGDSGRSDNEQFFGPGTRLTVL.

The CDR3: CASSCDSGRAGMGYNEQFF. The CDR3, as DNA: TGTGCCAGCAGTTGTGATAGCGGGAGGGCCGGCATGGGTTACAATGAGCAGTTCTTC. V is TRBV27 and J is TRBJ2-1; TRBD2 matches at 11 bases. This CDR3 region has 19 residues. The J segment lost 4 bases and the V segment lost 4 bases, leaving 15 bases of the junction unmatched. Germline CDR1 MNHEY, CDR2 SMNVEV (reference sequence).

V gene TRBV4-3 combines with J gene TRBJ1-4; unclear D gene. The ends were cut back, 1 base at V and 4 bases at J, with 13 bases in the middle. The CDR3 covers 16 residues. Germline assignment: CDR1 LGHNA and CDR2 YSLEER. CDR3 protein: CASSQAGRGNNEKLFF. The CDR3 DNA follows: TGCGCCAGCAGCCAAGCCGGGCGGGGTAATAATGAAAAACTGTTTTTT.

The gene calls are TRBV5-6 and TRBJ2-1; D gene unclear. V lost 4 bases and J 4 bases, leaving 18 bases between the germline ends. CDR3 length: 16 amino acids. Germline values: CDR1 SGHDT, CDR2 YYEEEE. This chain's CDR3 is CASSPAALADYNEQFF. CDR3 in DNA: TGTGCCAGCAGCCCCGCGGCCTTGGCGGATTACAATGAGCAGTTCTTC.

J is TRBJ1-2 and V is TRBV6-6, with TRBD1 identical over 11 bases. With V trimmed by 5 bases and J by 8 bases, 10 bases remained unmatched. The CDR3 spans 15 residues. Germline V CDR1 and CDR2: MNHNY, SVGAGI (reference sequence). CDR3 nucleotide sequence: TGTGCCAGCAGTACGGACAGGGGGCGGGTTGGAGGCTACACCTTC. Translated, it gives CASSTDRGRVGGYTF.

The rearrangement joins TRBV19 to TRBJ2-2; 11 bases are a match to TRBD2. The CDR3 spans 16 residues. V dropped 7 bases and J dropped 6; count of bases not matched to a gene: 10. Germline V gene sequence: CDR1 LNHDA, CDR2 SQIVND (reference sequence). This CDR3 is CASTPGSGRAPGELFF. The DNA of the CDR3 is TGTGCCAGTACCCCGGGTAGCGGGAGGGCCCCCGGGGAGCTGTTTTTT.

Worth noting for this clone: The junction does not match germline at one end; this may be a read error. The V gene is TRBV7-2, the J gene TRBJ1-2; D ambiguous. Germline CDR1 is SGHTA and CDR2 is FQGNSA. The CDR3 is 15 amino acids. CDR3 bases: TGTGCCAGCACCTTAATACAGATCCTGAACTATGGCTACACCTTC. Translation: CASTLIQILNYGYTF.

The V and J genes are TRBV6-6 and TRBJ1-1; TRBD1 matches at 7 bases. The CDR3 covers 15 residues. Germline values: CDR1 MNHNY, CDR2 SVGAGI (reference sequence). V lost 2 bases to trimming and J lost 6 bases; unmatched junction nucleotides: 9. The CDR3 loop is CASSYPDRRNAEAFF. The CDR3 DNA reads as TGTGCCAGCAGTTACCCGGACAGGCGTAACGCTGAAGCTTTCTTT.

This sequence joins TRBV4-3 and TRBJ2-2; D is possibly TRBD2 (5 bases). Looked up from germline, CDR1 is LGHNA and CDR2 is YSLEER. Trimming cost V 2 bases and J 5 bases, with 12 bases left between them. The CDR3 extends over 15 amino acids. The CDR3 is CASSQFLEGTGELFF. For the CDR3, the DNA is TGCGCCAGCAGCCAATTTCTTGAGGGAACCGGGGAGCTGTTTTTT.

This clone has just one count. The chain employs TRBV2 and TRBJ2-1, with D possibly matching TRBD2 (6 bases). Germline-derived CDR1 and CDR2 are SNHLY and FYNNEI. The V end lost 4 bases, the J end lost 8 bases, and 15 bases lay between the germline ends. The CDR3 is 14 amino acids. The CDR3 nucleotides read TGTGCCAGCAGTGGGGCGGGAAGAGGCGATGAGCAGTTCTTC. Translated, it gives CASSGAGRGDEQFF.